This TCR beta chain is from a study of T cells in narcolepsy (dated 2018 in TCRdb). Regarding the research as a whole: Healthy control donors were enrolled in the study alongside patients who had narcolepsy type 1 or type 2 (NT1, NT2). To look for autoreactive T cells in narcolepsy patients that target self-antigens of hypocretin neurons (hypocretin, TRIB2), the study used TCR Vbeta sequencing to follow clonotypes in blood and CSF. Results and caveats for the whole study, not just this receptor: Patients and controls had comparable numbers of sequenced blood memory CD4+ clonotypes, averaging about 39,000 and 35,000, respectively. Some blood memory CD4+ repertoires from patients and controls contained no sequences matching autoreactive T cell clones. Autoreactive clonotypes were reported to be detected serially in the blood of the same patients and of different patients, but not in the blood of healthy controls. Plots that compared CSF and blood CD4+ T cell clonotypes from the same patient highlighted HCRT-specific and TRIB2-specific autoreactive clonotypes.

For TCR Vbeta sequencing, memory CD4+ T cells were sorted ex vivo from the peripheral blood of both healthy controls and narcolepsy patients. CDR1 and CDR2 (SGHNT, YENEEA) derive from the germline V gene. The CDR3, cysteine through phenylalanine, is 17 amino acids long. The read is trimmed to its CDR3 DNA, 51 bases read in frame from base 1. The junction shows trimming of 5 bases on V and 1 base on J, and the gene matches do not reach 10 bases of it. This clone was detected once. The clone's antigen remains unknown. No base-level quality is on record; no much larger clone is a single base apart. Libraries were constructed by the immunoSEQ multiplex PCR assay. This immuneACCESS table, as held by TCRdb, lists in-frame sequences with V and J called but not all clones. Of the missing ones, under half trace to an unresolved V gene in checked studies; the others have no known cause. In all, the sample holds about 22,000 clones, and about 80% of those were seen once. The ten largest account for around 3.9% of the sample.

The sequenced sample was memory (CD45RA-) CD4+ T cells from blood. The cell subset or site label for this specimen denotes: memory T cells sorted ex vivo from peripheral blood. Here the chain combines TRBV11-3 and TRBJ1-1; 10 bases in between match TRBD1. The TCR comes from a human donor in good health. The CDR3 corresponds to CASSAGQGEPPNTEAFF. The DNA sequence reads TGTGCCAGCAGCGCTGGACAGGGGGAGCCCCCGAACACTGAAGCTTTCTTT.